This T cell receptor beta chain was found in a study of blood T cell repertoires in COVID-19. Clones were sequenced by immunoSEQ multiplex PCR, and TCRdb holds only the in-frame ones, with some missing. The data contain around 76,000 clones, over 60% of them singletons. CDR3 length: 15 amino acids. V lost 0 bases to trimming and J lost 4 bases, with 12 bases between them. The germline V gene has CDR1 LNHNV and CDR2 YYDKDF (reference sequence). Sample: peripheral blood. The rearrangement links TRBV15 to TRBJ1-2, with D unresolved. This receptor was identified in a woman at least 80 years old with active or convalescent COVID-19. Written as DNA, the CDR3 is TGTGCCACCAGCAGAGATTCCGCGGTTGCCTATGGCTACACCTTC. Protein product: CATSRDSAVAYGYTF.